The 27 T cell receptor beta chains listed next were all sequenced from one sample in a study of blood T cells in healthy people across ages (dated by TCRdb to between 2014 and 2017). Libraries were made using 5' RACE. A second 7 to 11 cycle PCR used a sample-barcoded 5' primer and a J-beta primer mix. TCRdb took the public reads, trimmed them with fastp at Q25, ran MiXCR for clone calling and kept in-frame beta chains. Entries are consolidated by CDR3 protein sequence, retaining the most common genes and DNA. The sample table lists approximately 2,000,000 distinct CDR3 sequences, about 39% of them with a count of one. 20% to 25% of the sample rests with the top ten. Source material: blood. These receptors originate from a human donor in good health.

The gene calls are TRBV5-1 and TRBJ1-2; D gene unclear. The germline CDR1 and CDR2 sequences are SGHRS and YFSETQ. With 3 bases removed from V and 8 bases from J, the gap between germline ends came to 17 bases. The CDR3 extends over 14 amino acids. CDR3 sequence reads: CASSSTGILSGYTF. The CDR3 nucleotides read TGCGCCAGCAGCTCTACCGGGATCTTATCGGGCTACACCTTC.

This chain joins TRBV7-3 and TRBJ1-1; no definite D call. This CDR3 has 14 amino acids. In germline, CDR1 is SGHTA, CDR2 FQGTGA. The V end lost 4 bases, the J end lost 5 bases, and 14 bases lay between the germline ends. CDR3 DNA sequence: TGTGCCAGCAGCTCACAGAATCGGGAGACTGAAGCTTTCTTT. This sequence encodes CASSSQNRETEAFF.

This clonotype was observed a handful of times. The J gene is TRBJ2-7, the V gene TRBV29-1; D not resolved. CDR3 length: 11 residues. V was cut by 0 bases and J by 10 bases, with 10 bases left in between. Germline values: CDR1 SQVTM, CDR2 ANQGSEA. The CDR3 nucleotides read TGCAGCGTTGAAGATCAGGTAGTTCAGTACTTC. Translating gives CSVEDQVVQYF.

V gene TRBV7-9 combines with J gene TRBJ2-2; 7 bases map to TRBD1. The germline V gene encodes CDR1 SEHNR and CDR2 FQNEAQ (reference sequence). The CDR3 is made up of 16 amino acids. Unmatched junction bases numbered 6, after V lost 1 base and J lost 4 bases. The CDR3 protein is CASSLVSAGGTGELFF. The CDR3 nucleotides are TGTGCCAGCAGCTTAGTGTCCGCAGGGGGCACCGGGGAGCTGTTTTTT.

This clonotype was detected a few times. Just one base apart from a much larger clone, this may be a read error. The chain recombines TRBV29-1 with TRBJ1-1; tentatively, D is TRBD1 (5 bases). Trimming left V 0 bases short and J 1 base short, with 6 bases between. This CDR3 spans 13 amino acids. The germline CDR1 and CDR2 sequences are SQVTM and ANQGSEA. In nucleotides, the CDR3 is TGCAGCGTTGAAGAACAGGCGAACACTGAAGCTTTCTTT. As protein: CSVEEQANTEAFF.

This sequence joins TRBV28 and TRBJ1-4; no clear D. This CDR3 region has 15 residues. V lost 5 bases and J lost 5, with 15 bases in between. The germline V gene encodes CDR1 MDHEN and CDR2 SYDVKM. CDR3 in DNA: TGTGCCAGCAGTAAGGTAGCGGCCCTAAATGAAAAACTGTTTTTT. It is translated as CASSKVAALNEKLFF.

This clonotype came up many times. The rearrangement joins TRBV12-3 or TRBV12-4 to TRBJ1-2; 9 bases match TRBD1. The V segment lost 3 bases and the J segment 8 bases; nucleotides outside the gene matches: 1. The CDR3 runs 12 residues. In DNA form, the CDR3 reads TGTGCCAGCAGTTTGGGGACAGGGGGCTACACCTTC. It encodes CASSLGTGGYTF.

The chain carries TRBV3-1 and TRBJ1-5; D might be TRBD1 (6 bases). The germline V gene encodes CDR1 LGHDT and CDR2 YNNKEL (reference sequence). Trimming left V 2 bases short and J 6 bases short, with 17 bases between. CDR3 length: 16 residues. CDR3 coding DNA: TGTGCCAGCAGCCAACACCCGGGACAAGACATTCAGCCCCAGCATTTT. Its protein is CASSQHPGQDIQPQHF.

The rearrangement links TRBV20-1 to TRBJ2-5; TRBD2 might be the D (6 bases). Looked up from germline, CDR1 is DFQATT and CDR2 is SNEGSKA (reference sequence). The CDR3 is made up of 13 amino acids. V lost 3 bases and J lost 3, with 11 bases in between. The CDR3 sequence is CSARDSGEETQYF. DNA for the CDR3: TGCAGTGCTAGGGATTCGGGGGAAGAGACCCAGTACTTC.

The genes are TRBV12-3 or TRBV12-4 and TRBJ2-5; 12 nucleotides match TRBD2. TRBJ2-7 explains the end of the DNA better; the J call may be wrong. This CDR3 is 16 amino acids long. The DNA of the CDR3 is TGTGCCAGCAGCAGGACTAGCGGGATACTCTTCTACGAGCAGTACTTC. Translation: CASSRTSGILFYEQYF.

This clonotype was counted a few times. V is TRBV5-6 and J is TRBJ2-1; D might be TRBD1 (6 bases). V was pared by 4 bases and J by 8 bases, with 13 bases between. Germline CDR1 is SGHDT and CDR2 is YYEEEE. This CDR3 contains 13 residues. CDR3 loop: CASSQGSRDEQFF. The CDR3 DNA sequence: TGTGCCAGCAGCCAGGGGAGCCGGGATGAGCAGTTCTTC.

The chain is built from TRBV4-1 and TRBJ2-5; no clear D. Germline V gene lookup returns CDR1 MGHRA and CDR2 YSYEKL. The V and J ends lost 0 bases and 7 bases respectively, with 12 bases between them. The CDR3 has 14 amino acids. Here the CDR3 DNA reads TGCGCCAGCAGCCAAGATCCCCTAGATGGGACCCAGTACTTC. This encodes CASSQDPLDGTQYF.

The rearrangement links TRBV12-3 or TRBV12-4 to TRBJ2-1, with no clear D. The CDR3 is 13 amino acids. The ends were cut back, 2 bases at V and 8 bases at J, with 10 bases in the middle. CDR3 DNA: TGTGCCAGCAGTTTAATGAATCGCGATGAGCAGTTCTTC. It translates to CASSLMNRDEQFF.

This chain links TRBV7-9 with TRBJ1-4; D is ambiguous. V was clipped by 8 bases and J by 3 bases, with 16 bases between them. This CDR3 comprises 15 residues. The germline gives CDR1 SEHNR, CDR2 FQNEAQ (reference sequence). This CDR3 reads CASQAMALANEKLFF. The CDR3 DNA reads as TGTGCCAGCCAAGCTATGGCCTTGGCTAATGAAAAACTGTTTTTT.

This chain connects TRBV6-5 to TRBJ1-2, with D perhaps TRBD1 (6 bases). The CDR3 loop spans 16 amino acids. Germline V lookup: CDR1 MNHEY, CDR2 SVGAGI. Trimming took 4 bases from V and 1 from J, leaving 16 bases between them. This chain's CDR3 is CASSFYYAGDNYGYTF. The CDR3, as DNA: TGTGCCAGCAGTTTCTATTACGCAGGGGATAACTATGGCTACACCTTC.

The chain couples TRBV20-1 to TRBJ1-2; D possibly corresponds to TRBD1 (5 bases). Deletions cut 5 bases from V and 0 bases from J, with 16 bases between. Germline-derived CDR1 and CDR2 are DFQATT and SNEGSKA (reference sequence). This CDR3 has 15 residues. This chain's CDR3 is CSALTRGPANYGYTF. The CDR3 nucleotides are TGCAGTGCTCTTACCCGGGGCCCAGCTAACTATGGCTACACCTTC.

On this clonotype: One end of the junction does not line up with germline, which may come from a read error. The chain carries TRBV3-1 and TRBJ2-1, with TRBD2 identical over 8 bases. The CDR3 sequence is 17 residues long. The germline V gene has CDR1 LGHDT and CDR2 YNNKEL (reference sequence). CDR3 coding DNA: TGTGCCAGTAGCCCGAGGCATAGCGGGGAAGCCTACAATGAGCAGTTCTTC. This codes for CASSPRHSGEAYNEQFF.

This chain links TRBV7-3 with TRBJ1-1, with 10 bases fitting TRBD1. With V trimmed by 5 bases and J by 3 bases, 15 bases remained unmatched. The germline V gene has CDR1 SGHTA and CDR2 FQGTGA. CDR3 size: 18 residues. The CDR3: CASSPTPGQGLFDTEAFF. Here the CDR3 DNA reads TGTGCCAGCAGCCCAACTCCGGGACAGGGGTTGTTCGACACTGAAGCTTTCTTT.

CDR3 sequence: CASSDTGSYGYTF. The CDR3 bases are TGTGCCAGCAGTGACACAGGGTCATATGGCTACACCTTC. The V call is TRBV2, the J call TRBJ1-2; maybe TRBD1 (6 bases). The CDR3 has 13 residues. V was shortened by 3 bases and J by 5 bases, with 10 bases between the two germline ends. Germline V gene lookup returns CDR1 SNHLY and CDR2 FYNNEI.

For the CDR3, the DNA is TGTGCCAGCAGGTCTCAACGTTGGATGGCCCAGTACTTC. Its protein is CASRSQRWMAQYF. The chain employs TRBV28 and TRBJ2-5; D gene ambiguous. This CDR3 spans 13 amino acids. The germline V and J ends were trimmed by 6 bases and 9 bases, with 17 bases remaining between them. Germline CDR1 is MDHEN and CDR2 is SYDVKM.

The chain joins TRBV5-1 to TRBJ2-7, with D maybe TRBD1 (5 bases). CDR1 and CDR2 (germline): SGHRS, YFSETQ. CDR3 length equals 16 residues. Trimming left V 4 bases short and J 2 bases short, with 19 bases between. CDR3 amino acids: CASSQQPGHTTYEQYF. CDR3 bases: TGCGCCAGCAGCCAACAACCCGGACACACCACCTACGAGCAGTACTTC.

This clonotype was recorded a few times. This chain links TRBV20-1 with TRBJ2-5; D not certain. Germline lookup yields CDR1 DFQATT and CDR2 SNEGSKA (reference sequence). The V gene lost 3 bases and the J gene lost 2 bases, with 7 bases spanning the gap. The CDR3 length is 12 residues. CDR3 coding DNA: TGCAGTGCTAGCCTGGAACAAGAGACCCAGTACTTC. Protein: CSASLEQETQYF.

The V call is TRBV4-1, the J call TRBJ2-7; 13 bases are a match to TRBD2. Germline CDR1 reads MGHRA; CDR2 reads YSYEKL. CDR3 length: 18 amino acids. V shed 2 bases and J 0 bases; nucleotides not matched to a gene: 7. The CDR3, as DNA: TGCGCCAGCAGCCAATTCTGGACTAGCGGGGGCCTCTCCTACGAGCAGTACTTC. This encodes CASSQFWTSGGLSYEQYF.

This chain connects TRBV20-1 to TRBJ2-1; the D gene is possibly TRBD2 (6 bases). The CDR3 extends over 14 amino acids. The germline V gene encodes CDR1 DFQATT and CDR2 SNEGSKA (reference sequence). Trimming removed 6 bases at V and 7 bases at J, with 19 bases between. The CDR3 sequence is CSAPKSLAMNEQFF. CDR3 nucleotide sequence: TGCAGTGCCCCAAAATCTCTAGCGATGAATGAGCAGTTCTTC.

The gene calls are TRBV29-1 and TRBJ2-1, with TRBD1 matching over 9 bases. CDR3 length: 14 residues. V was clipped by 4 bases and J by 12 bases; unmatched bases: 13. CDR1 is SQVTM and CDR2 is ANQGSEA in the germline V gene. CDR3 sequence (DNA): TGCAGCGTTGGGTCGCCCGGGACAGGGATAAGGCAGTTCTTC. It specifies CSVGSPGTGIRQFF.

The CDR3 loop reads CASSSQWTADSTDTQYF. The CDR3 DNA reads as TGTGCCAGCAGTTCGCAGTGGACAGCCGATAGCACAGATACGCAGTATTTT. The chain carries TRBV5-5 and TRBJ2-3, with D perhaps TRBD1 (6 bases). Trimming stripped 5 bases from V and 0 bases from J, with 19 bases between. The CDR3 length is 17 residues. CDR1 and CDR2 (germline): SGHKS, YYEKEE (reference sequence).

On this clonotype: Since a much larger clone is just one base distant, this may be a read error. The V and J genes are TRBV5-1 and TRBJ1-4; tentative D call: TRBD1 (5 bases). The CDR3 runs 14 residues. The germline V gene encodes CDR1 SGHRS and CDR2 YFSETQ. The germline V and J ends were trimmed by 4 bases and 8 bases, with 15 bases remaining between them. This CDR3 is CASSRTGAEEKLFF. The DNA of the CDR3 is TGCGCCAGCAGCAGAACCGGGGCCGAAGAAAAACTGTTTTTT. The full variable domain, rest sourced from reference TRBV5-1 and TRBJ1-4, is KAGVTQTPRYLIKTRGQQVTLSCSPISGHRSVSWYQQTPGQGLQFLFEYFSETQRNKGNFPGRFSGRQFSNSRSEMNVSTLELGDSALYLCASSRTGAEEKLFFGSGTQLSVL.